A selection of T cell receptor beta chains follows, all from one sample in a study of T-cell reconstitution after alpha-beta-depleted transplantation in children. TCRdb re-derived calls from the PCR reads in MiXCR, one entry per CDR3 protein. The repertoire has 100,000 or so distinct CDR3 sequences, about a quarter of them found once; the top ten carry about a fifth. The source was PBMCs, collected before TCRalphabeta/CD19-depleted stem cell transplant. The source is a boy younger than 10 with acute lymphoblastic leukemia, due to receive a stem cell transplant. The CDR3 runs from the conserved cysteine through the conserved F or W. D genes are given only for firm matches. Not all rows give a size; the values are once, few, many and, for expanded clones, a class.

v_call	d_call	clone_size	j_call	cdr3_nt	cdr3_aa
TRBV11-1	TRBD2	few	TRBJ2-7	TGTGCCAGCAGCTTAAGGGGAGAGGGGACTAGCGGGAGCGGGGCCTACGAGCAGTACTTC	CASSLRGEGTSGSGAYEQYF
TRBV28	TRBD2	few	TRBJ2-1	TGTGCCAGCAGTTTGACTAGCGGAGGTTGGGATGAGCAGTTCTTC	CASSLTSGGWDEQFF
TRBV30	TRBD1	-	TRBJ1-1	TGTGCCGGTCCAGGGGGCGCAGGCACTGAAGCTTTCTTT	CAGPGGAGTEAFF
TRBV7-9	TRBD2	-	TRBJ2-3	TGTGCCAGCAGCTCGGCGGGACTAGGCAACACAGATACGCAGTATTTT	CASSSAGLGNTDTQYF
TRBV29-1	-	-	TRBJ1-5	TGCAGCGTCCAGGACGGTCCCAATCAGCCCCAGCATTTT	CSVQDGPNQPQHF
TRBV5-6	TRBD1	-	TRBJ1-2	TGTGCCAGCAGCCTTTGGGACAGCCTTTTCCCTTCGTTC	CASSLWDSLFPSF
TRBV28	TRBD1	few	TRBJ1-5	TGTGCCAGCGGAGTTTGGATTACAGGGGAGGGGAATCAGCCCCAGCATTTT	CASGVWITGEGNQPQHF
TRBV28	-	-	TRBJ2-7	TGTGCCAGCAGTTATAGAGGGACGAGCTCCTACGAGCAGTACTTC	CASSYRGTSSYEQYF
TRBV20-1	-	few	TRBJ2-2	TGCAGTGCTAGAGATCATGGCCCCCACACCGGGGAGCTGTTTTTT	CSARDHGPHTGELFF
TRBV11-2	TRBD1	-	TRBJ2-3	TGTGCCAGCAGCACAACAGGGGGCTACACCACAGATACGCAGTATTTT	CASSTTGGYTTDTQYF
TRBV6-1	-	-	TRBJ2-3	TGTGCCAGCAGCCGCCCCGGGCGGAGGGGCCCAGATACGCAGTATTTT	CASSRPGRRGPDTQYF
TRBV29-1	TRBD2	few	TRBJ2-2	TGCAGCGTTGGGACTAGCAGTACCGGGGAGCTGTTTTTT	CSVGTSSTGELFF
TRBV25-1	TRBD1	-	TRBJ1-2	TGTGCCAGCAGTGAATATCCAGGGGGCTATGGCTACACCTTC	CASSEYPGGYGYTF
TRBV11-3	-	-	TRBJ2-3	TGTGCCAGCAGCCGCGGAGCCCCGGGAGATACGCAGTATTTT	CASSRGAPGDTQYF
TRBV20-1	-	-	TRBJ2-1	TGCAGTGCTAGAGACTATGAAGGAGGGCGCAATGAGCAGTTCTTC	CSARDYEGGRNEQFF
TRBV5-1	-	-	TRBJ1-5	TGCGCCAGCAGCTTGGGATCAGGTCAGCCCCAGCATTTT	CASSLGSGQPQHF
TRBV28	TRBD1	-	TRBJ1-5	TGTGCCAGCAGTTCCTCAGGGACAGGTTTTGACAATCAGCCCCAGCATTTT	CASSSSGTGFDNQPQHF
TRBV20-1	-	once	TRBJ2-2	TGCAGTGCTCAAGGGGAGGTTCGCACCGGGGAGCTGTTTTTT	CSAQGEVRTGELFF
TRBV6-5	TRBD1	-	TRBJ2-7	TGTGCCAGCAGTTACAAACAGGGGTCCTACGAGCAGTACTTC	CASSYKQGSYEQYF
TRBV4-1	TRBD2	many	TRBJ2-3	TGCGCCAGCAGCCAAGTGACTAGCGGCACAGATACGCAGTATTTT	CASSQVTSGTDTQYF
TRBV9	-	many	TRBJ2-3	TGTGCCAGCAGCGTGGGCCGCGGGGCAGATACGCAGTATTTT	CASSVGRGADTQYF
TRBV15	TRBD2	few	TRBJ2-1	TGTGCCACCAGCAGTACCTCTAGCGGTCGTTACAATGAGCAGTTCTTC	CATSSTSSGRYNEQFF
TRBV20-1	TRBD2	once	TRBJ2-1	TGCAGTGCTCCGACTAGCGGGAGCGGTGGTGAGCAGTTCTTC	CSAPTSGSGGEQFF
TRBV2	TRBD1	-	TRBJ2-5	TGTGCCAGCAGGGACAGGGGAGTCGAAGAGACCCAGTACTTC	CASRDRGVEETQYF
TRBV7-9	-	-	TRBJ2-2	TGTGCCAGCAGCTCACACACCGGGGAGCTGTTTTTT	CASSSHTGELFF
TRBV28	TRBD1	-	TRBJ1-5	TGTGCCAGCAGTTCAATAAAACAGGGGGCTGGGCAGCCCCAGCATTTT	CASSSIKQGAGQPQHF
TRBV7-8	-	-	TRBJ2-4	TGTGCCAGCAGCTTAGGGACAGTTTCAGCCAAAAACATTCAGTACTTC	CASSLGTVSAKNIQYF
TRBV6-1	-	-	TRBJ1-2	TGTGCCAGCAGACAGGTTCGATCTAACTATGGCTACACCTTC	CASRQVRSNYGYTF
TRBV15	TRBD1	few	TRBJ1-2	TGTGCCACCAGCAGAGATCCTAGGACAGGAGCGGCTAACTATGGCTACACCTTC	CATSRDPRTGAANYGYTF
TRBV27	TRBD1	many	TRBJ2-6	TGTGCCAGCAGTTTCCTGGACAGGGGGCTGGAAGTCAACGTCCTGACTTTC	CASSFLDRGLEVNVLTF
TRBV5-6	-	-	TRBJ2-5	TGTGCCAGCAGCTTAGGGACTGGGATCGGGACCCAGTACTTC	CASSLGTGIGTQYF
TRBV12-3/TRBV12-4	TRBD1	few	TRBJ1-2	TGTGCCAGCAGTAACCCGGGACAGGGGGCGCGGGGCTACACCTTC	CASSNPGQGARGYTF
TRBV5-1	-	many	TRBJ2-5	TGCGCCAGCAGCTTGGGTGCGAGGACCCAAGAGACCCAGTACTTC	CASSLGARTQETQYF
TRBV29-1	TRBD2	many	TRBJ2-7	TGCAGCGCTACTAGCGGCTCCTACGAGCAGTACTTC	CSATSGSYEQYF
TRBV5-5	-	-	TRBJ2-1	TGTGCCAGCAGCTTGACAAGGATCTCCTCCTACAATGAGCAGTTCTTC	CASSLTRISSYNEQFF
TRBV7-9	-	-	TRBJ2-3	TGTGCCAGCAGCGGAAAGGCGCAGTATTTT	CASSGKAQYF
TRBV15	-	few	TRBJ2-5	TGTGCCACCAGCTGGCAGGGCGGAGAGACCCAGTACTTC	CATSWQGGETQYF
TRBV28	-	-	TRBJ1-5	TGTGCCAGCAGTTTATTATCGGGGCCCCAGCATTTT	CASSLLSGPQHF
TRBV29-1	TRBD2	-	TRBJ2-3	TGCAGCGTGTTCCCTAGCGGGAGGGTGGATACGCAGTATTTT	CSVFPSGRVDTQYF
TRBV5-1	-	-	TRBJ2-3	TGCGCCAGCAGAGGGGCTAGCAGTAACAGGGATACGCAGTATTTT	CASRGASSNRDTQYF
TRBV28	-	few	TRBJ2-2	TGTGCCAGCAGCCGAGGACTAGGGGGTACCGGGGAGCTGTTTTTT	CASSRGLGGTGELFF
TRBV5-1	-	few	TRBJ2-3	TGCGCCAGCAGCCCAGCACTACAGGGTAGAGATACGCAGTATTTT	CASSPALQGRDTQYF
TRBV9	TRBD1	-	TRBJ1-1	TGTGCCAGCAGCGTATTGACAGGGGGAAACACTGAAGCTTTCTTT	CASSVLTGGNTEAFF
TRBV25-1	TRBD1	-	TRBJ2-7	TGTGCCAGCAGTCCCGGACAGGGGGGGCAGTACTTC	CASSPGQGGQYF
TRBV6-2/TRBV6-3	TRBD1	-	TRBJ2-2	TGTGCCAGCAGTCCCTTCGGGACAGAGAACACCGGGGAGCTGTTTTTT	CASSPFGTENTGELFF
TRBV20-1	-	few	TRBJ2-1	TGCAGTGCTAGAGATCATGGGGTTCTGGGGAATGAGCAGTTCTTC	CSARDHGVLGNEQFF
TRBV4-1	TRBD2	few	TRBJ2-1	TGCGCCAGCAGCCAAGTAGATTTAGGACTAGTTGCAAATGAGCAGTTCTTC	CASSQVDLGLVANEQFF
TRBV20-1	TRBD2	few	TRBJ2-3	TGCAGTGCTAGAGATTTCTTAGGAACTAGCGGGATTGAAGATACGCAGTATTTT	CSARDFLGTSGIEDTQYF
TRBV5-4	-	few	TRBJ2-3	TGTGCCAGCAGGCGCGGACAGACAGATACGCAGTATTTT	CASRRGQTDTQYF
TRBV6-1	TRBD2	-	TRBJ2-6	TGTGCCAGCCGGGACGGGAGGAGTTCTGGGGCCAACGTCCTGACTTTC	CASRDGRSSGANVLTF
TRBV10-3	TRBD2	many	TRBJ2-3	TGTGCCATCAGTGAGTCCACTAGCGGGAGAACAGATACGCAGTATTTT	CAISESTSGRTDTQYF
TRBV29-1	-	-	TRBJ1-2	TGCAGCGTCAAATCATTTCAGGGAGGTGGCTACACCTTC	CSVKSFQGGGYTF
TRBV12-3/TRBV12-4	TRBD1	few	TRBJ1-5	TGTGCCAGCAGCCTGACAGGGGATCAGCCCCAGCATTTT	CASSLTGDQPQHF
TRBV7-9	TRBD2	few	TRBJ2-7	TGTGCCAGCAGCCCTTCAGCTAGCGGATCCTACGAGCAGTACTTC	CASSPSASGSYEQYF
TRBV29-1	TRBD2	-	TRBJ2-1	TGCAGCGTTGTTAAAGCGGGAGTGCAGTTCTTC	CSVVKAGVQFF